This TCR beta chain was sequenced in a study of beta chain features in type 1 diabetes. Germline assignment: CDR1 SGHVS and CDR2 FNYEAQ. The V end was cut by 0 bases, the J end by 2 bases, with 5 bases between. The CDR3 has 14 amino acids. The whole isolated RNA underwent reverse transcription, so sequencing captured expressed TCRB transcripts. TCRdb's table, derived via immunoSEQ multiplex PCR, lists solely in-frame clones and lacks some. The sample has a few hundred thousand clones, over 11% seen once. The V and J genes are TRBV7-6 and TRBJ1-3; tentatively, D is TRBD1 (5 bases). The sequencing input was naive CD4+ T cells from blood. The receptor was isolated from a man in his thirties or forties in good health. CDR3 coding DNA: TGTGCCAGCAGCTTAGCAGGGGCTGGAAACACCATATATTTT. Amino acid sequence: CASSLAGAGNTIYF.